Listed below are T cell receptor beta chains from one sample, sequenced in a study of cytotoxic CD8 clonotypes in ibrutinib-treated CLL. Sequencing was performed with immunoSEQ multiplex PCR; in TCRdb, only in-frame clones are kept and a portion is missing. The sample yields some 310,000 clones, 70% to 80% seen once. Source: PBMCs, taken before ibrutinib treatment. Every receptor here comes from a human donor with chronic lymphocytic leukemia. Each CDR3 is given with its conserved first and last residue. D genes are given only for firm matches. Some rows mark clone size as missing; the rest say once, few, many or name a class of expanded clone.

d_gene	j_gene	v_gene	abundance	CDR3aa	CDR3nt
.	TRBJ1-1	TRBV4-3	.	CASSQGSQNTEAFF	TGCGCCAGCAGCCAAGGTTCCCAGAACACTGAAGCTTTCTTT
.	TRBJ2-1	TRBV27	.	CASSVLKKQGVGRGSYNEQFF	TGTGCCAGCAGTGTATTAAAGAAACAGGGAGTTGGGCGCGGGTCCTACAATGAGCAGTTCTTC
TRBD1	TRBJ2-7	TRBV27	.	CASSFGQDSYEQYF	TGTGCCAGCAGTTTTGGACAGGACTCCTACGAGCAGTACTTC
TRBD2	TRBJ2-1	TRBV10-3	.	CAISDALNLAGDNEQFF	TGTGCCATCAGTGACGCGCTTAATCTAGCGGGAGACAATGAGCAGTTCTTC
.	TRBJ2-7	TRBV2	.	CASSEGSTYEQYF	TGTGCCAGCAGTGAAGGCAGTACCTACGAGCAGTACTTC
TRBD2	TRBJ2-3	TRBV6-1	once	CASETSGATQYF	TGTGCCAGCGAGACTAGCGGGGCTACGCAGTATTTT
.	TRBJ1-3	TRBV5-1	few	CASSLAPGPANTIYF	TGCGCCAGCAGCTTGGCCCCAGGTCCGGCGAACACCATATATTTT
.	TRBJ2-3	TRBV7-9	.	CASSLPWADTQYF	TGTGCCAGCAGCCTCCCGTGGGCAGATACGCAGTATTTT
.	TRBJ2-7	TRBV7-6	.	CASSLATLGALAGEQYF	TGTGCCAGCAGCTTAGCGACGTTGGGGGCCCTGGCGGGGGAGCAGTACTTC
.	TRBJ2-1	TRBV6-5	.	CASKMGGYNEQFF	TGTGCCAGCAAAATGGGAGGCTACAATGAGCAGTTCTTC
TRBD1	TRBJ2-1	TRBV7-2	.	CASSFGTGGDSSYNEQFF	TGTGCCAGCAGCTTCGGGACAGGGGGCGACAGCTCCTACAATGAGCAGTTCTTC
.	TRBJ1-3	TRBV28	.	CASSFPGGSGNTIYF	TGTGCCAGCAGTTTTCCGGGGGGATCTGGAAACACCATATATTTT
.	TRBJ1-2	TRBV6-1	.	CASSQRSGYTF	TGTGCCAGCAGTCAGCGTTCTGGCTACACCTTC
.	TRBJ2-7	TRBV30	once	CAWRRGRGPYEQYF	TGTGCCTGGAGGAGGGGAAGGGGCCCCTACGAGCAGTACTTC
.	TRBJ2-7	TRBV2	few	CASSEYAGRYEQYF	TGTGCCAGCAGTGAATATGCGGGAAGGTACGAGCAGTACTTC
.	TRBJ2-1	TRBV4-3	.	CASSASVFSYNEQFF	TGCGCCAGCAGCGCAAGCGTGTTTTCCTACAATGAGCAGTTCTTC
TRBD2	TRBJ2-1	TRBV18	once	CASSSRAGARYNEQFF	TGTGCCAGCTCATCCCGAGCGGGAGCTCGATACAATGAGCAGTTCTTC
.	TRBJ2-5	TRBV25-1	.	CASSLEQVGPQETQYF	TGTGCCAGCAGTCTTGAACAGGTGGGGCCCCAAGAGACCCAGTACTTC
.	TRBJ1-1	TRBV20-1	.	CSASLEFGAFF	TGCAGTGCTAGTTTGGAATTCGGGGCTTTCTTT
.	TRBJ2-3	TRBV11-2	.	CASSLTRVRADTQYF	TGTGCCAGCAGCTTAACGAGGGTCCGGGCAGATACGCAGTATTTT
.	TRBJ2-7	TRBV28	.	CASSPLEDGHEQYF	TGTGCCAGCAGTCCACTGGAGGACGGGCACGAGCAGTACTTC
TRBD2	TRBJ2-3	TRBV7-9	once	CASSAPRAGGPADTQYF	TGTGCCAGCAGCGCTCCCCGAGCGGGAGGGCCGGCAGATACGCAGTATTTT
.	TRBJ2-7	TRBV27	.	CASSLRGDEQYF	TGTGCCAGCAGCCTTCGAGGAGACGAGCAGTACTTC
.	TRBJ2-7	TRBV28	.	CASSFDFTYEQYF	TGTGCCAGCAGTTTTGACTTTACCTACGAGCAGTACTTC
.	TRBJ2-3	TRBV7-2	.	CASSFNPSTGDTQYF	TGTGCCAGCAGCTTTAATCCCTCAACAGGAGATACGCAGTATTTT
TRBD2	TRBJ2-1	TRBV10-3	once	CAIRELAGSGNEQFF	TGTGCCATCAGAGAATTAGCGGGATCAGGCAATGAGCAGTTCTTC
TRBD1	TRBJ2-1	TRBV10-3	.	CAIMGQGNNEQFF	TGTGCCATCATGGGACAGGGAAACAATGAGCAGTTCTTC
.	TRBJ2-3	TRBV28	.	CASTSADWGTISTDTQYF	TGTGCCAGCACAAGCGCGGACTGGGGGACGATTAGCACAGATACGCAGTATTTT
TRBD2	TRBJ2-7	TRBV7-6	.	CASSLELAGNYEQYF	TGTGCCAGCAGCTTAGAGCTAGCGGGGAACTACGAGCAGTACTTC
TRBD2	TRBJ2-1	TRBV6-5	few	CASSSRLAASSEQFF	TGTGCCAGCAGTTCCAGGCTAGCGGCGTCCAGCGAGCAGTTCTTC
TRBD2	TRBJ2-1	TRBV11-3	few	CASSATSGAYNEQFF	TGTGCCAGCAGCGCCACTAGCGGGGCTTACAATGAGCAGTTCTTC
.	TRBJ2-4	TRBV6-5	.	CASSPQAIAKNIQYF	TGTGCCAGCAGCCCACAGGCGATAGCCAAAAACATTCAGTACTTC
.	TRBJ2-7	TRBV5-1	few	CASSLAWEATYEQYF	TGCGCCAGCAGCTTGGCATGGGAGGCGACCTACGAGCAGTACTTC
.	TRBJ1-2	TRBV6-5	few	CASSPSGQPYGYTF	TGTGCCAGCAGCCCCTCCGGACAGCCCTATGGCTACACCTTC
TRBD2	TRBJ2-1	TRBV14	.	CASSQFEAGEIGGEQFF	TGTGCCAGCAGCCAATTTGAAGCGGGAGAGATTGGGGGTGAGCAGTTCTTC
.	TRBJ2-7	TRBV7-9	.	CASSFLSGGYYEQYF	TGTGCCAGCAGCTTTTTGTCTGGGGGTTACTACGAGCAGTACTTC
.	TRBJ1-5	TRBV19	.	CASSTIPDGYNQPQHF	TGTGCCAGTAGTACTATCCCGGACGGCTACAATCAGCCCCAGCATTTT
TRBD1	TRBJ1-5	TRBV19	.	CASSKKPQTGNFQPQHF	TGTGCCAGTAGTAAAAAACCACAGACAGGGAATTTTCAGCCCCAGCATTTT
TRBD1	TRBJ2-1	TRBV11-1	.	CASSLQGAIYNEQFF	TGTGCCAGCAGCTTACAGGGGGCAATCTACAATGAGCAGTTCTTC
TRBD1	TRBJ1-5	TRBV18	.	CASSPASGTGNQPQHF	TGTGCCAGCTCACCCGCCTCCGGGACAGGGAATCAGCCCCAGCATTTT